Here is one TCR beta chain with its context. This sample is part of a study of blood T cell repertoires in COVID-19. Libraries were prepared by immunoSEQ multiplex PCR; TCRdb keeps only in-frame clonotypes and omits some of them. The table has 200,000 to 250,000 clones, 86% seen once. Germline trimming cut 0 bases from V and 5 bases from J; bases unmatched to any gene: 4. CDR3 length: 14 residues. From germline, CDR1 is SGHNT and CDR2 YYREEE (reference sequence). The source is a woman aged 40 to 50 with acute COVID-19. The rearrangement joins TRBV5-4 to TRBJ2-7, with 8 nucleotides matching TRBD1. The sequencing sample was made of PBMCs or T cells enriched from blood (not recorded which). Here the CDR3 DNA reads TGTGCCAGCAGCTTGGGACAGGGGACGGACGAGCAGTACTTC. Its protein is CASSLGQGTDEQYF.